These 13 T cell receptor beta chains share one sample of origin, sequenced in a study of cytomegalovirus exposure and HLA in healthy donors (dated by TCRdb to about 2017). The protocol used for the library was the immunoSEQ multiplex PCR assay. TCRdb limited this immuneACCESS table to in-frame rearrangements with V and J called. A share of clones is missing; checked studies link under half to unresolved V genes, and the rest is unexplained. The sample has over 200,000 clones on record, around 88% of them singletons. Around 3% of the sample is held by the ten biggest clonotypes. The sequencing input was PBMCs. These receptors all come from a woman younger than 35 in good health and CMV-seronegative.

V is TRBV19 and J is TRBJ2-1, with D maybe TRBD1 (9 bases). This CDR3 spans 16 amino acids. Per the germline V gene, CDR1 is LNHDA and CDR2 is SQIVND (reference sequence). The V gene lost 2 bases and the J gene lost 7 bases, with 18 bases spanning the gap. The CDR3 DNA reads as TGTGCCAGTAGTATATTAGCGGGGACAGGGCGGAATGAGCAGTTCTTC. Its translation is CASSILAGTGRNEQFF.

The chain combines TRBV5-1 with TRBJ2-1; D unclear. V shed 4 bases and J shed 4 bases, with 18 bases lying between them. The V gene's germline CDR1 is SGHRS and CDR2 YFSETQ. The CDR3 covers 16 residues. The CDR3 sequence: CASSPGLPRQYNEQFF. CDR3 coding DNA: TGCGCCAGCAGCCCCGGGTTGCCGCGGCAATACAATGAGCAGTTCTTC.

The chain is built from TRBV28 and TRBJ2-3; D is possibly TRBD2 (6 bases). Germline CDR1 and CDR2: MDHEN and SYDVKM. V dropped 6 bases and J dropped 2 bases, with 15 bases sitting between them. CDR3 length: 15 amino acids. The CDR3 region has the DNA TGTGCCAGCAGGGGTTGGGGACTGAACACAGATACGCAGTATTTT. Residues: CASRGWGLNTDTQYF.

CDR3 bases: TGTGCCAGCAGCTTACCTAGCGGGAGTCAAGGCGATGAGCAGTTCTTC. Protein: CASSLPSGSQGDEQFF. This chain joins TRBV7-3 and TRBJ2-1; TRBD2 agrees at 10 bases. Germline CDR1 and CDR2: SGHTA and FQGTGA. CDR3 length equals 16 residues. V shed 2 bases and J 8 bases; nucleotides not matched to a gene: 9.

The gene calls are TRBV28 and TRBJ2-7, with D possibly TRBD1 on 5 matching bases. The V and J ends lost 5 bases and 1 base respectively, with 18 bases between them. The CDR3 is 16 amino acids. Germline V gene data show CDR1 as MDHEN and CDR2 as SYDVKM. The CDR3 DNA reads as TGTGCCAGCAGTCCCATTCAGGGCCAATCGTCCTACGAGCAGTACTTC. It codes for CASSPIQGQSSYEQYF. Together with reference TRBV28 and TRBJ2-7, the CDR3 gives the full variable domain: DVKVTQSSRYLVKRTGEKVFLECVQDMDHENMFWYRQDPGLGLRLIYFSYDVKMKEKGDIPEGYSVSREKKERFSLILESASTNQTSMYLCASSPIQGQSSYEQYFGPGTRLTVT.

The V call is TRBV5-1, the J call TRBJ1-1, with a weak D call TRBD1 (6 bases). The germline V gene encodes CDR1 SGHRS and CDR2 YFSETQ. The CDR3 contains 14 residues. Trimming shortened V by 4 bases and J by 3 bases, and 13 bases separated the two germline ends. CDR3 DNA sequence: TGCGCCAGCAGCAGCTGGACAGCCGACACTGAAGCTTTCTTT. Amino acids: CASSSWTADTEAFF.

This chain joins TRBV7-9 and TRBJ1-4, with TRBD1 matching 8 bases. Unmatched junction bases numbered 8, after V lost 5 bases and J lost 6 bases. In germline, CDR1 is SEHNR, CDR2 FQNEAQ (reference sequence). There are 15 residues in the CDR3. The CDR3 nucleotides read TGTGCCAGCAGCGCGATGGGGACAGGTCATGAAAAACTGTTTTTT. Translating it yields CASSAMGTGHEKLFF. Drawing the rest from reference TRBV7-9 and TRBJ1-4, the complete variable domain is DTGVSQNPRHKITKRGQNVTFRCDPISEHNRLYWYRQTLGQGPEFLTYFQNEAQLEKSRLLSDRFSAERPKGSFSTLEIQRTEQGDSAMYLCASSAMGTGHEKLFFGSGTQLSVL.

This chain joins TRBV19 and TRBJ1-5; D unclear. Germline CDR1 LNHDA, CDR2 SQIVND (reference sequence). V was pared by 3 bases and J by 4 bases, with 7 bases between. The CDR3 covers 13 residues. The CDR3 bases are TGTGCCAGTAGTATCCGGAGAAATCAGCCCCAGCATTTT. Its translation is CASSIRRNQPQHF.

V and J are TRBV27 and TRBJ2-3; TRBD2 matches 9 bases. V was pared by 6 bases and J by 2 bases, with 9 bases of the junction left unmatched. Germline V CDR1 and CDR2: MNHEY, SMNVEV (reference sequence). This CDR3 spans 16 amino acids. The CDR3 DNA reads TGTGCCAGCAGCAAATACCTAGCGGGACCCACAGATACGCAGTATTTT. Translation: CASSKYLAGPTDTQYF.

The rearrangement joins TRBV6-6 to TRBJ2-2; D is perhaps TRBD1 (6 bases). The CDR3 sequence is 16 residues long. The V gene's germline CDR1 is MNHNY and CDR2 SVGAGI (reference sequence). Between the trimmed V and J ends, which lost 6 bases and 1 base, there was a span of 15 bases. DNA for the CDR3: TGTGCCAGCAGGGGATTCCGGGACAAGAACACCGGGGAGCTGTTTTTT. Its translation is CASRGFRDKNTGELFF.

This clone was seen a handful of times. The CDR3 bases are TGTGCCAGCAGCCTTACTACCTCCTACGAGCAGTACTTC. Encoded protein: CASSLTTSYEQYF. The genes are TRBV7-2 and TRBJ2-7; D gene ambiguous. The germline V gene encodes CDR1 SGHTA and CDR2 FQGNSA. V lost 5 bases to trimming and J lost 0 bases, with 8 bases between them. This CDR3 contains 13 residues.

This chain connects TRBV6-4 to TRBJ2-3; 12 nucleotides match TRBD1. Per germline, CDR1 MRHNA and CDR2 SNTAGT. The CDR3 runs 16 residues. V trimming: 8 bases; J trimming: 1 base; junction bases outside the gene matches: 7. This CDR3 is CASRDRGRWCTDTQYF. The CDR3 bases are TGTGCCAGCCGGGACAGGGGGCGTTGGTGCACAGATACGCAGTATTTT.

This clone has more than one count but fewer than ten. CDR3 sequence (DNA): TGCGCCAGCAGCCAAGGGGGGGACGGGAGTATCTACAATGAGCAGTTCTTC. Translating gives CASSQGGDGSIYNEQFF. The chain combines TRBV4-3 with TRBJ2-1, with a possible D match to TRBD2 (6 bases). Germline lookup yields CDR1 LGHNA and CDR2 YSLEER. Trimming cost V 1 base and J 3 bases, with 16 bases left between them. The CDR3 is 17 residues long.